This TCR beta chain was captured by sequencing in a study of T-cell reconstitution after alpha-beta-depleted transplantation in children. Study results and limitations: For some patients, TCRbeta diversity was high at day 60 because of recipient T cells and thymic progenitors that survived.

A library of TCRbeta sequences, prepared with unique molecular identifiers, was generated. TCRdb re-called the PCR reads with MiXCR, one entry per CDR3 protein. The data show approximately 210,000 distinct CDR3 sequences, approximately 17% seen once. This clonotype was recorded a few times. The antigen remains unidentified. The CDR3 length is 16 residues. The trim removed 4 bases at V and 0 bases at J, leaving 8 bases unmatched. From germline, CDR1 is SGDLS and CDR2 YYNGEE. V is TRBV9 and J is TRBJ1-1; TRBD1 aligns across 8 bases. The sample consisted of PBMCs, mostly from graft donor cells, taken 360 days after TCRalphabeta/CD19-depleted stem cell transplant. This TCR was sampled from a male patient aged 2 to 10 who had a stem cell transplant for acute lymphoblastic leukemia, so the T cells may come from the graft donor. Written as DNA, the CDR3 is TGTGCCAGCAGCCCCACAGGGGGTTTTGTGAACACTGAAGCTTTCTTT. Translated: CASSPTGGFVNTEAFF.